This entry lists 32 T cell receptor beta chains sequenced from one sample in a study of spatial heterogeneity in lung cancer. As to time point: sample taken at primary tumor resection. TCRdb reprocessed the 5' RACE reads with MiXCR, giving one entry per CDR3 protein. Among under 85,000 distinct CDR3 sequences listed, about 7.8% were seen once. This specimen consisted of PBMCs, obtained at surgery. The source of these receptors is a male donor with early-stage non-small cell lung cancer.

This clonotype showed up just a few times. The rearrangement links TRBV27 to TRBJ2-1, with 11 bases that match TRBD2. Germline V gene lookup returns CDR1 MNHEY and CDR2 SMNVEV (reference sequence). The CDR3 has 15 residues. V gave up 8 bases and J gave up 6 bases; unmatched junction bases: 9. The CDR3 coding sequence is TGTGCCAGCTACAGTTTCGGGACTAGCGGCAATGAGCAGTTCTTC. Its translation: CASYSFGTSGNEQFF.

Many counts were recorded for this clonotype. The chain is built from TRBV20-1 and TRBJ2-7, with TRBD2 matching 8 bases. Germline-derived CDR1 and CDR2 are DFQATT and SNEGSKA (reference sequence). CDR3 length: 12 residues. With 1 base clipped from V and 6 bases from J, the junction kept 2 bases outside the gene matches. The CDR3 here is CSARGLAGEQYF. Here the CDR3 DNA reads TGCAGTGCTAGAGGCCTAGCGGGCGAGCAGTACTTC.

This clonotype was detected ten times or more. V gene TRBV5-1 combines with J gene TRBJ1-4, with no clear D. This CDR3 is built from 15 residues. The V gene lost 0 bases and the J gene lost 6 bases, with 12 bases spanning the gap. Germline V gives CDR1 SGHRS, CDR2 YFSETQ. CDR3 sequence reads: CASSLASGTYEKLFF. The CDR3 DNA is TGCGCCAGCAGCTTGGCGTCAGGAACCTATGAAAAACTGTTTTTT.

This clonotype was counted ten times or more. V gene TRBV12-3 or TRBV12-4 combines with J gene TRBJ1-2; possible D gene TRBD1, 5 bases. The V end was cut by 5 bases, the J end by 4 bases, with 11 bases between. This CDR3 is 13 amino acids long. The CDR3 reads CASSLQELYGYTF. In DNA form, the CDR3 reads TGTGCCAGCAGTCTACAGGAGCTCTATGGCTACACCTTC.

This clonotype was found many times. The J gene is TRBJ2-3, the V gene TRBV10-3; TRBD1 agrees at 9 bases. Germline V gives CDR1 ENHRY, CDR2 SYGVKD. This CDR3 spans 15 amino acids. Trimming took 2 bases from V and 4 from J; bases not matched to a gene: 4. CDR3 sequence reads: CAISEAGQGADTQYF. For the CDR3, the DNA is TGTGCCATCAGTGAGGCGGGACAGGGAGCAGATACGCAGTATTTT.

This clonotype was seen at least ten times. This sequence joins TRBV7-8 and TRBJ1-5; D unclear. This CDR3 is 15 amino acids long. Germline V CDR1 and CDR2: SGHVS, FQNEAQ. V shed 3 bases and J shed 6 bases, with 15 bases lying between them. The DNA of the CDR3 is TGTGCCAGCAGCTTCGATGTAATAATGGGTCAGCCCCAGCATTTT. Amino acid sequence: CASSFDVIMGQPQHF.

This clonotype was seen more than once but under ten times. CDR3 protein: CASSKRARGMVSPGELFF. In DNA form, the CDR3 reads TGTGCCAGTAGTAAGCGGGCACGGGGAATGGTGTCACCCGGGGAGCTGTTTTTT. This chain joins TRBV19 and TRBJ2-2; TRBD2 might be the D (6 bases). Germline V gene sequence: CDR1 LNHDA, CDR2 SQIVND (reference sequence). V lost 4 bases to trimming and J lost 6 bases, with 24 bases between them. The CDR3 covers 18 residues.

This clonotype was observed at least ten times. The V call is TRBV11-3, the J call TRBJ2-3; no clear D gene. The CDR3 length is 14 residues. The V end was cut by 2 bases, the J end by 3 bases, with 9 bases between. Germline V lookup: CDR1 SGHNT, CDR2 YENEEA. The CDR3 loop reads CASSLRTTTDTQYF. The CDR3 DNA reads TGTGCCAGCAGCTTAAGGACGACGACAGATACGCAGTATTTT.

This clonotype has a handful of counts. This chain joins TRBV30 and TRBJ1-1; D is undetermined. Trimming removed 0 bases from V and 1 base from J, with 9 bases in between. The CDR3 runs to 14 residues. CDR1 is GTSNPN, CDR2 SVGIG, per germline (reference sequence). The CDR3 loop is CAWSVRRENTEAFF. CDR3 DNA sequence: TGTGCCTGGAGTGTTCGGAGGGAGAACACTGAAGCTTTCTTT.

There are many counts of this clonotype. CDR3 region: CSVEGEAGQNTEAFF. Written as DNA, the CDR3 is TGCAGCGTTGAGGGGGAAGCGGGCCAGAACACTGAAGCTTTCTTT. The chain couples TRBV29-1 to TRBJ1-1; weak D call: TRBD1 (5 bases). This CDR3 is built from 15 residues. The germline gives CDR1 SQVTM, CDR2 ANQGSEA. V shed 3 bases and J shed 1 base, with 15 bases lying between them.

This clonotype came up many times. V and J are TRBV5-1 and TRBJ2-5, with 11 bases matching TRBD2. The ends lost 4 bases at V and 3 bases at J; junction bases unmatched: 2. This CDR3 spans 14 amino acids. Germline V lookup: CDR1 SGHRS, CDR2 YFSETQ. The CDR3: CASSKTSGKETQYF. The CDR3 DNA reads TGCGCCAGCAGCAAGACTAGCGGGAAAGAGACCCAGTACTTC.

This clonotype was seen a handful of times. CDR3 nucleotides: TGTGCCAGCAGCTACGCTAGCGGAAGCACAGATACGCAGTATTTT. This codes for CASSYASGSTDTQYF. The chain is built from TRBV11-2 and TRBJ2-3; 7 positions match TRBD2. The germline V gene encodes CDR1 SGHAT and CDR2 FQNNGV. The CDR3 sequence is 15 residues long. J was trimmed by 0 bases and V by 4 bases; bases with no gene match: 4.

The chain employs TRBV7-7 and TRBJ2-2; D possibly corresponds to TRBD2 (5 bases). The CDR3 contains 14 residues. Germline values: CDR1 SSHAT, CDR2 FNYEAQ (reference sequence). The V and J ends lost 4 bases and 0 bases respectively, with 6 bases between them. CDR3 nucleotide sequence: TGTGCCAGCAGCTCGGGAACGAACACCGGGGAGCTGTTTTTT. As protein: CASSSGTNTGELFF.

This clonotype was recorded a few times. The genes are TRBV5-1 and TRBJ1-1; 7 bases align to TRBD1. Germline V CDR1 and CDR2: SGHRS, YFSETQ. V shed 4 bases, J shed 5 bases, and the junction held 8 bases outside the gene matches. The CDR3 has 14 amino acids. The CDR3 DNA sequence: TGCGCCAGCAGCCGACTGACAGGGCGAACTGAAGCTTTCTTT. This codes for CASSRLTGRTEAFF.

Ten or more counts support this clonotype. This chain links TRBV7-8 with TRBJ2-1, with D unclear. Germline V gene sequence: CDR1 SGHVS, CDR2 FQNEAQ. V was cut by 1 base and J by 0 bases, with 7 bases left in between. The CDR3 contains 15 residues. Written as DNA, the CDR3 is TGTGCCAGCAGCTTAGGGAGTAGCTCCTACAATGAGCAGTTCTTC. Translation gives CASSLGSSSYNEQFF. Based on the CDR3 plus reference TRBV7-8 and TRBJ2-1, the full variable domain is GAGVSQSPRYKVAKRGQDVALRCDPISGHVSLFWYQQALGQGPEFLTYFQNEAQLDKSGLPSDRFFAERPEGSVSTLKIQRTQQEDSAVYLCASSLGSSSYNEQFFGPGTRLTVL.

This clonotype was counted many times. The chain recombines TRBV27 with TRBJ2-1; D is possibly TRBD2 (6 bases). V shed 1 base and J shed 5 bases, with 9 bases lying between them. The CDR3 contains 14 residues. The germline CDR1 and CDR2 sequences are MNHEY and SMNVEV (reference sequence). CDR3 nucleotide sequence: TGTGCCAGCAGTTTATTGGACTATAACAATGAGCAGTTCTTC. This gives the protein CASSLLDYNNEQFF.

This clonotype was seen ten or more times. This rearrangement joins TRBV30 to TRBJ2-2, with no clear D. The CDR3 consists of 13 residues. Germline V CDR1 and CDR2: GTSNPN, SVGIG (reference sequence). The V gene lost 0 bases and the J gene lost 7 bases, with 9 bases spanning the gap. DNA for the CDR3: TGTGCCTGGAGTGTGAATTGGGGCGGGGAGCTGTTTTTT. Translation gives CAWSVNWGGELFF.

This clonotype appeared many times. V and J are TRBV27 and TRBJ2-1, with 7 bases aligning to TRBD2. V lost 5 bases to trimming and J lost 6 bases; unmatched junction nucleotides: 13. This CDR3 has 16 amino acids. Germline CDR1 reads MNHEY; CDR2 reads SMNVEV (reference sequence). CDR3: CASSPSIGLVSNEQFF. In nucleotides, the CDR3 is TGTGCCAGCAGTCCCTCTATCGGACTAGTCTCCAATGAGCAGTTCTTC.

In this sample, this clonotype turned up many times. V and J are TRBV20-1 and TRBJ2-1; 10 nucleotides line up with TRBD2. The CDR3 loop spans 14 amino acids. From germline, CDR1 is DFQATT and CDR2 SNEGSKA (reference sequence). Unmatched junction bases numbered 5, after V lost 2 bases and J lost 7 bases. This CDR3 reads CSARRLAGANEQFF. The CDR3 coding sequence is TGCAGTGCTAGAAGGCTAGCGGGAGCTAATGAGCAGTTCTTC.

A few counts support this clonotype. The chain is built from TRBV12-3 or TRBV12-4 and TRBJ2-2, with 11 bases fitting TRBD2. The junction had 19 bases not matched to a gene; V was cut back by 6 bases and J by 4 bases. The CDR3 extends over 20 amino acids. CDR3 sequence reads: CASRRMTPGTSGWTTGELFF. The CDR3 DNA sequence: TGTGCCAGCAGACGAATGACCCCCGGGACTAGCGGATGGACCACCGGGGAGCTGTTTTTT.

Ten or more counts support this clonotype. The chain has TRBV28 and TRBJ2-1, with a tentative D call TRBD2 (6 bases). Germline V lookup: CDR1 MDHEN, CDR2 SYDVKM. The length of the CDR3 is 13 residues. Trimming shortened V by 8 bases and J by 8 bases, and 16 bases separated the two germline ends. CDR3 in DNA: TGTGCCAGCCAGCAGGAGGGCAGGGATGAGCAGTTCTTC. Translated: CASQQEGRDEQFF.

This clonotype was counted a few times. V gene TRBV19 combines with J gene TRBJ1-5; no reliable D call. Trimming took off 3 bases at V and 1 base at J, with 7 bases between the two ends. The CDR3 is made up of 14 amino acids. Germline V gene lookup returns CDR1 LNHDA and CDR2 SQIVND (reference sequence). Here the CDR3 DNA reads TGTGCCAGTAGTATTCAAGCAAGCAATCAGCCCCAGCATTTT. As protein: CASSIQASNQPQHF.

This clonotype was counted at least ten times. V usage is TRBV19 and J usage is TRBJ2-2, with D perhaps matching TRBD2 (5 bases). Trimming cost V 7 bases and J 0 bases, with 9 bases left between them. Germline CDR1 is LNHDA and CDR2 is SQIVND (reference sequence). This CDR3 is built from 14 residues. The DNA of the CDR3 is TGTGCCAGTAAAGACTACACGAACACCGGGGAGCTGTTTTTT. Translating it yields CASKDYTNTGELFF.

This clonotype has ten or more counts. The chain joins TRBV5-1 to TRBJ2-3; TRBD1 or TRBD2 may be the D gene (5 bases each). The V end was cut by 0 bases, the J end by 3 bases, with 8 bases between. The V gene's germline CDR1 is SGHRS and CDR2 YFSETQ. The CDR3 sequence is 14 residues long. The CDR3 DNA is TGCGCCAGCAGCTTGGGGGACCGAACAGATACGCAGTATTTT. Protein sequence: CASSLGDRTDTQYF.

This clonotype was counted only a few times. V gene TRBV21-1 combines with J gene TRBJ1-2; the table's D call of TRBD1 was not tested on the DNA. TRBV21-1 is flagged as a pseudogene. The CDR3 covers 19 residues. CDR3 residues: CASSKGFATGGPYDYGYTF. For the CDR3, the DNA is TGTGCCAGCAGCAAAGGGTTCGCGACAGGGGGCCCCTATGACTATGGCTACACCTTC.

This clonotype was observed at least ten times. The V and J genes are TRBV10-3 and TRBJ2-5; the D is unclear. V was clipped by 2 bases and J by 8 bases, with 12 bases between them. The CDR3 has 13 residues. Germline values: CDR1 ENHRY, CDR2 SYGVKD. The CDR3 region has the DNA TGTGCCATCAGTGAGCCCGGGCTCGAAACCCAGTACTTC. It yields the protein CAISEPGLETQYF.

V is TRBV19 and J is TRBJ2-1; 7 bases fit TRBD2. V trimming: 6 bases; J trimming: 4 bases; junction bases outside the gene matches: 15. Germline-derived CDR1 and CDR2 are LNHDA and SQIVND (reference sequence). This CDR3 has 17 residues. This CDR3 is CASSIFVGGGSYNEQFF. CDR3 in DNA: TGTGCCAGTAGCATTTTCGTGGGCGGGGGATCTTACAATGAGCAGTTCTTC. Combining the CDR3 with reference TRBV19 and TRBJ2-1 gives the whole variable domain DGGITQSPKYLFRKEGQNVTLSCEQNLNHDAMYWYRQDPGQGLRLIYYSQIVNDFQKGDIAEGYSVSREKKESFPLTVTSAQKNPTAFYLCASSIFVGGGSYNEQFFGPGTRLTVL.

This clonotype has just a few counts. The chain has TRBV7-9 and TRBJ2-7, with unresolved D. CDR3 size: 14 residues. Germline assignment: CDR1 SEHNR and CDR2 FQNEAQ (reference sequence). V was pared by 1 base and J by 3 bases, with 10 bases between. The CDR3 coding sequence is TGTGCCAGCAGCTTAGACCGGACGGACTACGAGCAGTACTTC. It codes for CASSLDRTDYEQYF.

This clonotype occurred a few times. This chain uses TRBV2 with TRBJ2-7, with TRBD2 matching 8 bases. V shed 3 bases and J 5 bases; nucleotides not matched to a gene: 6. CDR3 length equals 14 residues. Looked up from germline, CDR1 is SNHLY and CDR2 is FYNNEI. The CDR3 region has the DNA TGTGCCAGCAGTGAGACCGGGACTAGGAACGAGCAGTACTTC. Protein: CASSETGTRNEQYF.

This clonotype was seen many times. The V gene is TRBV2, the J gene TRBJ2-7; possibly TRBD1 for D (6 bases). With 4 bases removed from V and 3 bases from J, the gap between germline ends came to 16 bases. This CDR3 spans 15 amino acids. The germline V gene encodes CDR1 SNHLY and CDR2 FYNNEI. The CDR3 protein is CASSVQGNTFYEQYF. CDR3 DNA: TGTGCCAGCAGTGTCCAGGGGAATACATTCTACGAGCAGTACTTC.

This clonotype was counted at least ten times. V usage is TRBV5-1 and J usage is TRBJ1-1, with 7 bases aligning to TRBD1. The J segment lost 4 bases and the V segment lost 2 bases, leaving 2 bases of the junction unmatched. Germline CDR1 and CDR2: SGHRS and YFSETQ. The CDR3 length is 13 residues. The DNA for the CDR3 is TGCGCCAGCAGCTTCAGGGGGGGCACTGAAGCTTTCTTT. The encoded protein is CASSFRGGTEAFF.

This clonotype was seen repeatedly, ten times or more. V and J are TRBV4-1 and TRBJ2-5, with 7 nucleotides matching TRBD2. This CDR3 is built from 14 residues. V lost 3 bases, J lost 2 bases, and 3 bases stayed unmatched. Per the germline V gene, CDR1 is MGHRA and CDR2 is YSYEKL. The CDR3 DNA sequence: TGCGCCAGCAGCCAGGGACTAAATCAAGAGACCCAGTACTTC. This encodes CASSQGLNQETQYF.